The 5 T cell receptor beta chains below all came from one sample that was sequenced in a study of cytomegalovirus exposure and HLA in healthy donors. The PCR ran on 60 Vbeta and 13 Jbeta primers. TCRdb's table, derived via immunoSEQ multiplex PCR, lists solely in-frame clones and lacks some. The top ten clones hold over 10% of a sample with 75,000 to 90,000 clones, less than 80% of them seen once. Sequences were obtained from PBMCs. These receptors were taken from a human donor in good health.

The rearrangement joins TRBV10-3 to TRBJ2-6, with D tentatively TRBD1 (6 bases). V dropped 7 bases and J dropped 3 bases, with 16 bases sitting between them. CDR3 size: 16 residues. Germline-derived CDR1 and CDR2 are ENHRY and SYGVKD. CDR3 nucleotide sequence: TGTGCCATCAACCGAGGGGGTAGGGTTGGGGCCAACGTCCTGACTTTC. This translates into CAINRGGRVGANVLTF.

In its sample, this clone was seen a few times. One junction end does not reproduce the germline sequence, and a read error may be involved. The J gene is TRBJ2-5, the V gene TRBV7-9; D remains unclear. CDR1 and CDR2 from the germline V gene are SEHNR and FQNEAQ (reference sequence). CDR3 length equals 12 residues. The CDR3 loop is CSSSLEAETQYF. As DNA, the CDR3 is TGTTCCAGCAGCTTAGAAGCGGAGACCCAGTACTTC.

The V and J genes are TRBV5-6 and TRBJ1-2, with D perhaps matching TRBD1 (6 bases). V lost 6 bases and J lost 5, with 17 bases in between. The V gene's germline CDR1 is SGHDT and CDR2 YYEEEE. The CDR3 has 14 amino acids. The CDR3 reads CASTGDTPGYGYTF. In DNA form, the CDR3 reads TGTGCCAGCACTGGGGACACCCCGGGGTATGGCTACACCTTC. Filled out from reference TRBV5-6 and TRBJ1-2, the complete variable domain reads DAGVTQSPTHLIKTRGQQVTLRCSPKSGHDTVSWYQQALGQGPQFIFQYYEEEERQRGNFPDRFSGHQFPNYSSELNVNALLLGDSALYLCASTGDTPGYGYTFGSGTRLTVV.

This clone was recorded a few times. The chain recombines TRBV7-9 with TRBJ2-3; D is perhaps TRBD2 (6 bases). Germline V gene sequence: CDR1 SEHNR, CDR2 FQNEAQ (reference sequence). This CDR3 is built from 16 residues. Deletions cut 4 bases from V and 1 base from J, with 15 bases between. Here the CDR3 reads CASSSGYGGGTDTQYF. The CDR3 coding sequence is TGTGCCAGCAGCTCCGGTTACGGCGGGGGCACAGATACGCAGTATTTT.

The J gene is TRBJ2-1, the V gene TRBV18; TRBD2 agrees at 7 bases. There are 17 residues in the CDR3. After removal of 4 bases from V and 8 bases from J, the junction contained 17 bases not matched to a gene. Per germline, CDR1 KGHSH and CDR2 LQKENI. The CDR3 DNA reads TGTGCCAGCTCACACTCCACAGCGGGGCTGGGGGTCGATGAGCAGTTCTTC. It is translated as CASSHSTAGLGVDEQFF.